These T cell receptor beta chains were read from a single sample in a study of CD4 T cells in relation to SARS-CoV-2 and coronaviruses. The assay was immunoSEQ multiplex PCR, and TCRdb's table has in-frame clones only and misses some. The data contain about 21,000 clones, about 79% of them singletons. Their antigens remain unidentified. Sequenced material: CD4+ T cells from PBMCs, cultured in vitro. The receptor set was obtained from a human donor in good health. CDR3s include the opening cysteine and the closing phenylalanine or tryptophan. The order of the fields is V gene, clone size, D gene, J gene, CDR3 protein, CDR3 DNA. D genes are given only for firm matches. A clone size is listed for some rows: how often the clone was seen (once, few, many), or a class if it is expanded.

TRBV7-3	.	TRBD2	TRBJ2-2	CASSKSGRDTGELFF	TGTGCCAGCAGTAAGAGCGGGAGGGACACCGGGGAGCTGTTTTTT
TRBV29-1	once	TRBD2	TRBJ2-7	CSVEYHGGRPSEQYF	TGCAGCGTTGAATACCACGGCGGGAGGCCGAGTGAGCAGTACTTC
TRBV12-5	.	.	TRBJ2-7	CASASSGSYEQYF	TGTGCTAGTGCATCATCCGGTTCCTACGAGCAGTACTTC
TRBV7-8	.	TRBD1	TRBJ1-1	CASSLGLDRTEAFF	TGTGCCAGCAGCTTAGGGTTGGACAGGACTGAAGCTTTCTTT
TRBV10-2	.	.	TRBJ1-6	CASGVGPGNSPLHF	TGCGCCAGCGGGGTAGGTCCCGGAAATTCACCCCTCCACTTT
TRBV7-9	.	.	TRBJ2-5	CASSFSQETQYF	TGTGCCAGCAGCTTTTCCCAAGAGACCCAGTACTTC
TRBV5-1	large	.	TRBJ2-1	CASSLAGVPYNEQFF	TGCGCCAGCAGCTTGGCGGGAGTTCCCTACAATGAGCAGTTCTTC
TRBV28	medium-sized	.	TRBJ2-3	CAASRHETQYF	TGTGCAGCCTCTCGTCATGAGACGCAGTATTTT
TRBV12-3/TRBV12-4	.	TRBD1	TRBJ2-7	CASSLTGSDEQYF	TGTGCCAGCAGCCTGACAGGGTCCGACGAGCAGTACTTC
TRBV19	few	.	TRBJ2-4	CASSIVFEGGKNIQYF	TGTGCCAGTAGTATTGTTTTCGAGGGGGGCAAAAACATTCAGTACTTC
TRBV28	.	.	TRBJ2-3	CASSPGLALMRQGTDTQYF	TGTGCCAGCAGCCCAGGCCTAGCGCTGATGAGACAGGGCACAGATACGCAGTATTTT
TRBV28	few	.	TRBJ2-2	CASSPTENTGELFF	TGTGCCAGCAGTCCGACAGAGAACACCGGGGAGCTGTTTTTT
TRBV5-1	.	.	TRBJ2-2	CASSLGNTGELFF	TGCGCCAGCAGCTTGGGGAACACCGGGGAGCTGTTTTTT
TRBV7-9	few	.	TRBJ2-2	CASSVGGANTGELFF	TGTGCCAGCAGCGTAGGTGGAGCGAACACCGGGGAGCTGTTTTTT
TRBV6-6	.	TRBD2	TRBJ2-7	CASTLAGADYEQYF	TGTGCCAGCACGCTAGCGGGAGCGGACTACGAGCAGTACTTC
TRBV6-1	few	.	TRBJ2-7	CASSENYEQYF	TGTGCCAGCAGTGAGAATTACGAGCAGTACTTC
TRBV29-1	.	.	TRBJ1-1	CSVEEPGTEAFF	TGCAGCGTTGAAGAGCCCGGGACTGAAGCTTTCTTT
TRBV12-3/TRBV12-4	.	.	TRBJ1-5	CASSFGSNQPQHF	TGTGCCAGCAGTTTCGGTAGCAATCAGCCCCAGCATTTT
TRBV3-1/TRBV3-2	.	.	TRBJ2-1	CASSQDADSYNEQFF	TGTGCCAGCAGCCAAGACGCGGACTCCTACAATGAGCAGTTCTTC
TRBV6-6	.	.	TRBJ2-7	CASSYQDYEQYF	TGTGCCAGCAGTTACCAGGACTACGAGCAGTACTTC
TRBV12-5	.	.	TRBJ2-2	CASGREITGELFF	TGTGCTAGTGGCCGGGAGATCACCGGGGAGCTGTTTTTT
TRBV20-1	.	.	TRBJ1-5	CSASRQLNQPQHF	TGCAGTGCTAGTCGACAGCTCAATCAGCCCCAGCATTTT
TRBV6-5	few	TRBD2	TRBJ2-1	CASSSPTSGSSKFF	TGTGCCAGCAGTTCCCCGACTAGCGGGAGTAGTAAGTTCTTC
TRBV21-1	.	.	TRBJ2-7	CASSKDSPRTGGYEQYF	TGTGCCAGCAGCAAAGATTCGCCACGGACAGGGGGCTACGAGCAGTACTTC
TRBV7-2	once	.	TRBJ2-1	CASSLALGLAVNEQFF	TGTGCCAGCAGCTTAGCGCTAGGGCTAGCTGTTAATGAGCAGTTCTTC
TRBV28	few	.	TRBJ2-1	CASSFPTGRKFF	TGTGCCAGCAGCTTCCCGACAGGGAGGAAGTTCTTC
TRBV11-2	.	TRBD2	TRBJ2-7	CASSSLAGGPYEQYF	TGTGCCAGCAGCTCCTTGGCGGGAGGGCCCTACGAGCAGTACTTC
TRBV6-4	.	.	TRBJ2-2	CASSDTDTGELFF	TGTGCCAGCAGTGACACGGACACCGGGGAGCTGTTTTTT
TRBV20-1	.	.	TRBJ1-2	CSVTGSGGYTF	TGCAGTGTTACAGGCAGCGGTGGCTACACCTTC
TRBV10-3	.	TRBD2	TRBJ2-1	CAITLGPSGNNEQFF	TGTGCCATCACCCTCGGCCCTAGCGGGAACAATGAGCAGTTCTTC
TRBV9	.	.	TRBJ2-1	CASSLTLLSYNEQFF	TGTGCCAGCAGCTTGACTTTGCTTTCCTACAATGAGCAGTTCTTC
TRBV5-1	.	.	TRBJ1-1	CASSLGGQSEAFF	TGCGCCAGCAGCTTGGGTGGACAGAGTGAAGCTTTCTTT
TRBV5-5	few	TRBD1	TRBJ1-6	CASSLRPGQTNSPLHF	TGTGCCAGCAGCTTAAGACCGGGACAGACTAATTCACCCCTCCACTTT
TRBV21-1	.	.	TRBJ1-6	CASSKGDGNSPLHF	TGTGCCAGCAGCAAAGGGGACGGAAATTCACCCCTCCACTTT
TRBV6-5	.	.	TRBJ1-2	CASSITGKGYGYTF	TGTGCCAGCAGTATAACAGGGAAGGGCTATGGCTACACCTTC
TRBV5-1	few	.	TRBJ1-1	CASSPQVAGGPEAFF	TGCGCCAGCAGCCCCCAAGTGGCCGGGGGCCCTGAAGCTTTCTTT
TRBV29-1	.	.	TRBJ1-1	CSAALVVNTEAFF	TGCAGCGCTGCCCTGGTGGTGAACACTGAAGCTTTCTTT
TRBV2	few	.	TRBJ1-1	CASPGRGAWTEAFF	TGTGCCAGCCCGGGGAGAGGGGCTTGGACTGAAGCTTTCTTT
TRBV3-1/TRBV3-2	.	.	TRBJ1-1	CASSLRDAGTEAFF	TGTGCCAGCAGCCTCCGGGACGCGGGCACTGAAGCTTTCTTT
TRBV6-5	.	.	TRBJ2-2	CASSYLAGETGELFF	TGTGCCAGCAGTTACTTGGCAGGAGAAACCGGGGAGCTGTTTTTT
TRBV3-1/TRBV3-2	.	TRBD1	TRBJ1-2	CASSQAKGAYGYTF	TGTGCCAGCAGCCAAGCGAAGGGGGCCTATGGCTACACCTTC
TRBV10-1	.	TRBD1	TRBJ2-1	CASNSGTGNDEQFF	TGCGCCAGCAACTCCGGGACAGGGAACGATGAGCAGTTCTTC
TRBV5-1	.	.	TRBJ2-7	CASSFLIQSRNSYEQYF	TGCGCCAGCAGCTTCTTAATTCAGAGTAGGAACTCCTACGAGCAGTACTTC